A selection of T cell receptor beta chains follows, all from one sample in a study of shared clonotypes between healthy human individuals. Sequencing was performed with immunoSEQ multiplex PCR; in TCRdb, only in-frame clones are kept and a portion is missing. Of around 650,000 clones detected, approximately 96% appear once; the ten largest clones hold about 0.11%. Sequencing was performed on naive CD8+ T cells sorted from blood. These TCRs come from a woman in her 30s in good health. The CDR3 runs from the conserved cysteine through the conserved F or W. The D gene is left open where the match is weak. Clone size is not always given. Where it is, it says once, few, many or a class for expanded clones.

NA	TRBD2	TRBV30	TRBJ2-1	CAWIPGTSVYNEQFF	TGTGCCTGGATTCCCGGGACTAGCGTCTACAATGAGCAGTTCTTC
NA	NA	TRBV11-2	TRBJ2-1	CASSLGQNEQFF	TGTGCCAGCAGCTTAGGCCAGAATGAGCAGTTCTTC
NA	TRBD2	TRBV10-2	TRBJ2-7	CAAGLADYEQYF	TGCGCAGCAGGACTAGCGGACTACGAGCAGTACTTC
NA	NA	TRBV4-1	TRBJ1-5	CASSQQKVGGNQPQHF	TGCGCCAGCAGCCAACAAAAGGTGGGGGGAAATCAGCCCCAGCATTTT
NA	TRBD2	TRBV6-5	TRBJ2-3	CASSYSAGGSDTQYF	TGTGCCAGCAGTTACTCAGCGGGAGGTTCCGATACGCAGTATTTT
NA	NA	TRBV5-1	TRBJ2-7	CASSSTYEQYF	TGCGCCAGCAGCTCCACCTACGAGCAGTACTTC
once	TRBD1	TRBV27	TRBJ1-5	CASRTGGQPQHF	TGTGCCAGCAGAACAGGGGGCCAGCCCCAGCATTTT
NA	NA	TRBV7-8	TRBJ2-1	CASSLGGGGGWSEQFF	TGTGCCAGCAGCTTAGGGGGTGGCGGAGGGTGGAGTGAGCAGTTCTTC
NA	NA	TRBV4-1	TRBJ1-1	CASSLSSMNTEAFF	TGCGCCAGCAGCCTGTCTAGCATGAACACTGAAGCTTTCTTT
NA	NA	TRBV28	TRBJ2-6	CASSLWAEDGYSGANVLTF	TGTGCCAGCAGTTTATGGGCCGAGGACGGATACTCTGGGGCCAACGTCCTGACTTTC
NA	TRBD2	TRBV7-9	TRBJ2-3	CASSLESGSMWSTQYF	TGTGCCAGCAGCTTAGAGAGCGGGAGTATGTGGAGTACGCAGTATTTT
NA	TRBD2	TRBV27	TRBJ2-3	CASSRTFREGGTDTQYF	TGTGCCAGCAGCCGAACCTTTCGGGAGGGGGGCACAGATACGCAGTATTTT
once	TRBD2	TRBV7-2	TRBJ2-2	CASSLGLSGHLELFF	TGTGCCAGCAGCTTAGGGCTTAGCGGGCACTTGGAGCTGTTTTTT
NA	NA	TRBV11-1	TRBJ2-3	CASSLAAGRGTDTQYF	TGTGCCAGCAGCTTAGCCGCAGGGAGGGGGACAGATACGCAGTATTTT
NA	TRBD1	TRBV4-1	TRBJ1-3	CASSQDSQGGTIYF	TGCGCCAGCAGCCAAGATTCCCAGGGGGGCACCATATATTTT
NA	NA	TRBV28	TRBJ1-2	CASSALRYGYTF	TGTGCCAGCAGCGCGTTGAGGTATGGCTACACCTTC
NA	NA	TRBV2	TRBJ2-4	CASSPRVNIQYF	TGTGCCAGCAGTCCTAGGGTGAACATTCAGTACTTC
NA	NA	TRBV29-1	TRBJ2-7	CSVEAGDSYEQYF	TGCAGCGTTGAGGCAGGGGACTCCTACGAGCAGTACTTC
once	NA	TRBV6-5	TRBJ2-2	CASSKGGNTGELFF	TGTGCCAGCAGCAAAGGAGGGAACACCGGGGAGCTGTTTTTT
NA	NA	TRBV5-6	TRBJ2-5	CASSSLIGGLKTQYF	TGTGCCAGCAGCTCCCTTATCGGGGGATTGAAGACCCAGTACTTC
NA	NA	TRBV6-1	TRBJ2-1	CASRPGDVAIF	TGTGCCAGCAGGCCGGGCGACGTGGCGATCTTC
NA	NA	TRBV27	TRBJ2-7	CASSSLGYEQYF	TGTGCCAGCAGTTCCCTCGGGTACGAGCAGTACTTC
NA	TRBD1	TRBV4-1	TRBJ1-4	CASSQRWTGRDEKLFF	TGCGCCAGCAGCCAAAGGTGGACAGGGCGTGATGAAAAACTGTTTTTT
NA	NA	TRBV5-4	TRBJ1-2	CASSPGQTNYGYTF	TGTGCCAGCAGCCCCGGGCAGACTAACTATGGCTACACCTTC
NA	NA	TRBV4-1	TRBJ2-7	CASSQDLKAVQYF	TGCGCCAGCAGCCAAGATTTGAAGGCGGTGCAGTACTTC
once	NA	TRBV2	TRBJ2-2	CASSEWAGDHTGELFF	TGTGCCAGCAGTGAATGGGCAGGAGACCACACCGGGGAGCTGTTTTTT